These 18 T cell receptor beta chains share one sample of origin, sequenced in a study of T cell repertoires in cytomegalovirus infection. Their target antigens are unknown. MiXCR was run by TCRdb on the reads, yielding one entry per CDR3 protein. The sample has roughly 920,000 distinct CDR3 sequences, roughly 31% seen once; the top ten hold roughly an eighth. This specimen was cultured CD8+ T cells from PBMCs, taken from culture after CMV antigen stimulation. These receptors were obtained from a human donor in good health (CMV status not recorded). Some clones in this sample may be carry-over from other donors' samples.

This clonotype was seen many times. The V gene is TRBV7-2, the J gene TRBJ2-7, with 7 positions matching TRBD1. CDR1 and CDR2 (germline): SGHTA, FQGNSA. The length of the CDR3 is 12 residues. The ends lost 5 bases at V and 6 bases at J; junction bases unmatched: 4. The CDR3 DNA reads as TGTGCCAGCAGCGCGACAGGGTTCGAGCAGTACTTC. Encoded protein: CASSATGFEQYF.

In its sample, this clonotype was seen many times. The chain is built from TRBV7-6 and TRBJ1-2, with D uncertain. V shed 4 bases and J shed 4 bases, with 16 bases lying between them. Germline V gene data show CDR1 as SGHVS and CDR2 as FNYEAQ. The CDR3 length is 15 residues. CDR3 residues: CASSYDGDGVYGYTF. DNA of the CDR3: TGTGCCAGCAGCTATGACGGGGATGGGGTCTATGGCTACACCTTC. Using reference TRBV7-6 and TRBJ1-2 for the parts outside the CDR3, the full variable domain is GAGVSQSPRYKVTKRGQDVALRCDPISGHVSLYWYRQALGQGPEFLTYFNYEAQQDKSGLPNDRFSAERPEGSISTLTIQRTEQRDSAMYRCASSYDGDGVYGYTFGSGTRLTVV.

The chain uses TRBV28 and TRBJ1-1; possible D gene TRBD1, 5 bases. V lost 3 bases to trimming and J lost 4 bases, with 12 bases between them. This CDR3 comprises 14 residues. CDR1 and CDR2 from the germline V gene are MDHEN and SYDVKM. The CDR3 sequence: CASSFLGEGTEAFF. DNA for the CDR3: TGTGCCAGCAGTTTTTTGGGGGAGGGCACTGAAGCTTTCTTT.

The chain carries TRBV12-3 or TRBV12-4 and TRBJ2-2; perhaps D is TRBD1 or TRBD2 (6 bases each). This CDR3 contains 17 residues. V was cut by 6 bases and J by 0 bases, with 17 bases left in between. In DNA form, the CDR3 reads TGTGCCAGCAGACCCTTGACGGGGGCCCCGAACACCGGGGAGCTGTTTTTT. This translates into CASRPLTGAPNTGELFF.

The chain joins TRBV7-9 to TRBJ1-5; D is undetermined. Germline values: CDR1 SEHNR, CDR2 FQNEAQ (reference sequence). The CDR3 has 13 amino acids. The V end lost 4 bases, the J end lost 4 bases, and 8 bases lay between the germline ends. The DNA of the CDR3 is TGTGCCAGCAGCTCTCTACCGAATCAGCCCCAGCATTTT. This gives the protein CASSSLPNQPQHF.

The chain has TRBV6-5 and TRBJ1-4, with unresolved D. Looked up from germline, CDR1 is MNHEY and CDR2 is SVGAGI. Trimming took off 6 bases at V and 3 bases at J, with 14 bases between the two ends. The CDR3 loop spans 15 amino acids. CDR3 loop: CASSGEGQPNEKLFF. CDR3 DNA: TGTGCCAGCAGCGGGGAGGGTCAGCCTAATGAAAAACTGTTTTTT.

The genes are TRBV6-2 or TRBV6-3 and TRBJ1-1, with D uncertain. This CDR3 is built from 10 residues. Trimming took off 0 bases at V and 11 bases at J, with 4 bases between the two ends. Germline V CDR1 and CDR2: MNHEY, SVGEGT. This CDR3 reads CASSYSRAFF. The CDR3 coding sequence is TGTGCCAGCAGTTACTCAAGGGCTTTCTTT.

This clonotype was seen a handful of times. This chain uses TRBV7-6 with TRBJ2-5; 8 bases agree with TRBD2. J gave up 1 base and V 0 bases, and 4 bases lay outside the gene matches. Germline V gives CDR1 SGHVS, CDR2 FNYEAQ. The CDR3 sequence is 16 residues long. The CDR3 protein is CASSLAVAGLQETQYF. CDR3 DNA: TGTGCCAGCAGCTTAGCGGTAGCGGGGCTCCAAGAGACCCAGTACTTC.

The chain recombines TRBV11-1 with TRBJ2-5; TRBD1 might be the D (5 bases). The CDR3 loop spans 15 amino acids. Germline lookup yields CDR1 SGHAT and CDR2 FQDESV (reference sequence). Between the trimmed V and J ends, which lost 1 base and 2 bases, there was a span of 11 bases. Here the CDR3 DNA reads TGTGCCAGCAGCTTAGGACGGCAGGGACAAGAGACCCAGTACTTC. Its translation is CASSLGRQGQETQYF.

This clonotype was observed a few times. V is TRBV6-5 and J is TRBJ1-2, with a tentative D call TRBD1 (5 bases). This CDR3 comprises 12 residues. The germline gives CDR1 MNHEY, CDR2 SVGAGI. Trimming took off 11 bases at V and 4 bases at J, with 14 bases between the two ends. CDR3 nucleotides: TGTGCCTCAGGGCCCCTATTCTATGGCTACACCTTC. Residues: CASGPLFYGYTF.

There are a few counts of this clonotype. Germline is not matched at one junction end, which may reflect a read error. This chain's CDR3 is CASREGTGYYWYEQYF. The CDR3 nucleotides are TGTGCCAGCAGGGAAGGGACAGGGTACTACTGGTACGAGCAGTACTTC. This sequence joins TRBV6-1 and TRBJ2-7, with 9 positions matching TRBD1. The germline V gene encodes CDR1 MNHNS and CDR2 SASEGT. This CDR3 is built from 16 residues.

This clonotype has a handful of counts. The J gene is TRBJ2-3, the V gene TRBV4-3; D is possibly TRBD1 or TRBD2 (6 bases each). This CDR3 has 17 amino acids. V shed 0 bases and J shed 2 bases, with 15 bases lying between them. CDR1 LGHNA and CDR2 YSLEER come from the germline V gene. CDR3 nucleotide sequence: TGCGCCAGCAGCCAAGATCATGTCGGGGGCCCCACAGATACGCAGTATTTT. Amino acids: CASSQDHVGGPTDTQYF.

The chain recombines TRBV24-1 with TRBJ2-2, with D hard to call. Germline assignment: CDR1 KGHDR and CDR2 SFDVKD. V was clipped by 2 bases and J by 5 bases, with 8 bases between them. This CDR3 is 14 amino acids long. The CDR3 region is CATSDSQSTGELFF. The CDR3 bases are TGTGCCACCAGTGATTCCCAGAGTACCGGGGAGCTGTTTTTT.

The table lists this clonotype with a few counts. The chain employs TRBV7-9 and TRBJ2-5, with D possibly called TRBD1 or TRBD2 (5 bases each). Trimming shortened V by 5 bases and J by 2 bases, and 15 bases separated the two germline ends. The CDR3 contains 15 residues. CDR1 is SEHNR and CDR2 is FQNEAQ in the germline V gene (reference sequence). The CDR3, as DNA: TGTGCCAGCAGCGGGCCCCCGGGGCCGCAAGAGACCCAGTACTTC. This codes for CASSGPPGPQETQYF.

Comments on this clonotype: It may be a read error: a sequence one base away is much more abundant. The CDR3 loop is CVSSSPGQLTGELFF. In DNA form, the CDR3 reads TGTGTCAGCAGCAGTCCGGGACAGCTCACCGGGGAGCTGTTTTTT. The J gene is TRBJ2-2, the V gene TRBV7-4; TRBD1 matches 7 bases. CDR3 length: 15 residues. In germline, CDR1 is SGHVT, CDR2 SQSDAQ.

The chain carries TRBV28 and TRBJ2-5; tentatively, D is TRBD2 (5 bases). The CDR3 consists of 15 residues. Germline lookup yields CDR1 MDHEN and CDR2 SYDVKM. V shed 3 bases and J shed 4 bases, with 15 bases lying between them. The CDR3 sequence is CASSFGRESGETQYF. CDR3 DNA: TGTGCCAGCAGTTTTGGGAGAGAGAGTGGAGAGACCCAGTACTTC.

The rearrangement joins TRBV29-1 to TRBJ2-3, with D possibly matching TRBD1 (5 bases). The CDR3 consists of 17 residues. Looked up from germline, CDR1 is SQVTM and CDR2 is ANQGSEA. Trimming pared 1 base from V and 1 base from J, leaving 18 bases between. The DNA for the CDR3 is TGCAGCGTTGAAGGCCCCGGACAAGTGGTAGGCACAGATACGCAGTATTTT. Its translation: CSVEGPGQVVGTDTQYF.

The genes are TRBV12-3 or TRBV12-4 and TRBJ1-3; D possibly corresponds to TRBD1 (5 bases). The CDR3 length is 18 residues. V was cut by 3 bases and J by 0 bases, with 18 bases left in between. CDR3 in amino acids: CASSFAVEGRNSGNTIYF. CDR3 nucleotide sequence: TGTGCCAGCAGTTTTGCGGTGGAGGGACGCAACTCTGGAAACACCATATATTTT.